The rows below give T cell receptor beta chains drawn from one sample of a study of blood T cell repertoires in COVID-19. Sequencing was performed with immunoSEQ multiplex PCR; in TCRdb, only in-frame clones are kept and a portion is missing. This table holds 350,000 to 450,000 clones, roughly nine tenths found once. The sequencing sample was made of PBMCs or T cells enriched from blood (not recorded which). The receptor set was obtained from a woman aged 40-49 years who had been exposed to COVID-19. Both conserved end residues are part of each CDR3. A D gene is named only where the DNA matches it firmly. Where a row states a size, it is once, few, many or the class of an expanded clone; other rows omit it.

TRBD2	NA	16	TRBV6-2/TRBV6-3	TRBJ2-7	TGTGCCAGCAGTTATCGGGGTAGCGGGGGGGCCTACGAGCAGTACTTC	CASSYRGSGGAYEQYF
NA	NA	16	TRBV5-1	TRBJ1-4	TGCGCCAGCAGCTTGGATCACAGTTCCGCCTCCGAAAAACTGTTTTTT	CASSLDHSSASEKLFF
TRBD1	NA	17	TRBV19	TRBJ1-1	TGTGCCAGTAGGGCTTTGCGGGACAGGCGATTGAACACTGAAGCTTTCTTT	CASRALRDRRLNTEAFF
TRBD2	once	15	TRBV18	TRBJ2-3	TGTGCCAGCTCACTGGGACTAGCGTATCCAGATACGCAGTATTTT	CASSLGLAYPDTQYF
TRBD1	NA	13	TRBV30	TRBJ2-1	TGTGCCTGGACCGTGGACAGGGTGGATGAGCAGTTCTTC	CAWTVDRVDEQFF
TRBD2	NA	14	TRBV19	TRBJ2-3	TGTGCCAGTAGTAAACTAGCGGACACAGATACGCAGTATTTT	CASSKLADTDTQYF
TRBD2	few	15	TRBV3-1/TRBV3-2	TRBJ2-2	TGTGCCAGCAGCCAAGGCGGGGGGGCATCCGGGGAGCTGTTTTTT	CASSQGGGASGELFF
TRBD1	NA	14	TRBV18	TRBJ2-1	TGTGCCAGCTCACCGACAGGGGGCCGGAATGAGCAGTTCTTC	CASSPTGGRNEQFF
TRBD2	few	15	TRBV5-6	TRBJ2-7	TGTGCCAGCAGCGGCACCGGGACTAGCCGCTACGAGCAGTACTTC	CASSGTGTSRYEQYF
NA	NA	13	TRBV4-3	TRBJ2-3	TGCGCCAGCAGCCGCCGACGGGGGGATACGCAGTATTTT	CASSRRRGDTQYF
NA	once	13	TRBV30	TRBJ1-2	TGTGCCTGGAGTGGGGACTATAACTATGGCTACACCTTC	CAWSGDYNYGYTF
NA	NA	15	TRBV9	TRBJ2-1	TGTGCCAGCAGCTTTAGCGCTAGCTCCTACAATGAGCAGTTCTTC	CASSFSASSYNEQFF
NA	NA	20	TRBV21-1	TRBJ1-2	TGTGCCAGCAGCAAAGCAAAAGATCGTCGCGACAGGCGCTCCTCCTATGGCTACACCTTC	CASSKAKDRRDRRSSYGYTF
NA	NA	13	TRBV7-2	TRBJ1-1	TGTGCCAGCAGCTTAGGGATAAACAGTTTGGCTTTCTTT	CASSLGINSLAFF
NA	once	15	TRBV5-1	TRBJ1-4	TGCGCCAGCAGAGAAACATCGGGATATAATGAAAAACTGTTTTTT	CASRETSGYNEKLFF
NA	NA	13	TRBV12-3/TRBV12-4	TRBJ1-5	TGTGCCAGCAGGGTAGAGGGGGATCAGCCCCAGCATTTT	CASRVEGDQPQHF
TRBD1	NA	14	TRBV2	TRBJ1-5	TGTGCCAGCCATTACAGGGGCGGGAATCAGCCCCAGCATTTT	CASHYRGGNQPQHF
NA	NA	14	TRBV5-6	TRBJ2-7	TGTGCCAGCAGCCCCATAACGCGGACCTACGAGCAGTACTTC	CASSPITRTYEQYF
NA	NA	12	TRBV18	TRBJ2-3	TGTGCCAGCTCGTCCCTCACAGATACGCAGTATTTT	CASSSLTDTQYF
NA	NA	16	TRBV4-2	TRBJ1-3	TGTGCCAGCAGCCAAGAGAGGGTCTTCTCTGGAAACACCATATATTTT	CASSQERVFSGNTIYF
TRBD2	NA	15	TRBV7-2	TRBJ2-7	TGTGCCAGCAGCTCCCTCAGCGGGAGGGCCTACGAGCAGTACTTC	CASSSLSGRAYEQYF
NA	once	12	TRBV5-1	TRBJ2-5	TGCGCCAGCAGCCAACAACAAGAGACCCAGTACTTC	CASSQQQETQYF
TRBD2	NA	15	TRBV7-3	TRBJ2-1	TGTGCCAGCAGCTTTCGCGGGAGCGCCTACAATGAGCAGTTCTTC	CASSFRGSAYNEQFF
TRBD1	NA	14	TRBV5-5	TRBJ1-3	TGTGCCAGCATAGGACAGGGCTCTGGAAACACCATATATTTT	CASIGQGSGNTIYF
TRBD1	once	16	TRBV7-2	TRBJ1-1	TGTGCCAGCAGCGTAGTACAGGGGACAGGGAACACTGAAGCTTTCTTT	CASSVVQGTGNTEAFF
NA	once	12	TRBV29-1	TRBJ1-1	TGCAGCGTTGTGGAGGGTAACACTGAAGCTTTCTTT	CSVVEGNTEAFF
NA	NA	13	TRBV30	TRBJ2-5	TGTGCCTGGTTGTTGCGTTCCCAAGAGACCCAGTACTTC	CAWLLRSQETQYF
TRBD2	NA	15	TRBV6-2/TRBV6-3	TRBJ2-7	TGTGCCAGCAGTTACAAGGGACTAGCGGGACGCGAGCAGTACTTC	CASSYKGLAGREQYF
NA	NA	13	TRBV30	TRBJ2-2	TGTGCCTGGACGCGGATAAACACCGGGGAGCTGTTTTTT	CAWTRINTGELFF
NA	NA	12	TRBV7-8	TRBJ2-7	TGTGCCAGCAGTTACGACGGGTACGAGCAGTACTTC	CASSYDGYEQYF
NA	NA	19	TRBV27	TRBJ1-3	TGTGCCAGCAGTTTATCGATCCCGGGATGGGGAGGGTCTGGAAACACCATATATTTT	CASSLSIPGWGGSGNTIYF
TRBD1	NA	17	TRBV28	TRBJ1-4	TGTGCCAGCAGTTTCTGGCACAGGGGGAAAAATAATGAAAAACTGTTTTTT	CASSFWHRGKNNEKLFF
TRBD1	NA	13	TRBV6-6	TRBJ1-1	TGTGCCAGCACCTCACAGGGGGACACTGAAGCTTTCTTT	CASTSQGDTEAFF
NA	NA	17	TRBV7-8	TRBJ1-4	TGTGCCAGCAGCTCAAACCACTACCGACGTTCTAATGAAAAACTGTTTTTT	CASSSNHYRRSNEKLFF
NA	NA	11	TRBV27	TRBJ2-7	TGTGCCAGCAGGACGGAGTACGAGCAGTACTTC	CASRTEYEQYF
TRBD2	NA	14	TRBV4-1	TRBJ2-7	TGCGCCAGCAGCCAACCCGGGGGGGCCTACGAGCAGTACTTC	CASSQPGGAYEQYF
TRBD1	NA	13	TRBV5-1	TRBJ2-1	TGCGCCAGCAGCTTGGGGGACAGCAATGAGCAGTTCTTC	CASSLGDSNEQFF
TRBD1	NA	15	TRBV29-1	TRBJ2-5	TGCAGCGTTGTTGGGGGACAGGGGCAGTTGGAGACCCAGTACTTC	CSVVGGQGQLETQYF
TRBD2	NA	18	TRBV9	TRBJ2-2	TGTGCCAGCAGCCCTCGGACTAGCGGGAGGCCGAACACCGGGGAGCTGTTTTTT	CASSPRTSGRPNTGELFF
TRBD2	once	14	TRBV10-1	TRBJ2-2	TGCGCCAGCAGTGGGACTAGCGGGACCGGGGAGCTGTTTTTT	CASSGTSGTGELFF
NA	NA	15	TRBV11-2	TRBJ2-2	TGTGCCAGCAGCTTAGTGAGGACAGAGGGCGGGGAGCTGTTTTTT	CASSLVRTEGGELFF
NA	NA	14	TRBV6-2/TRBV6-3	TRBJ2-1	TGTGCCAGCAGTTACAAGGGTAGCGCGAATGAGCAGTTCTTC	CASSYKGSANEQFF
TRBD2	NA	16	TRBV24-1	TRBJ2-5	TGTGCCACCAGTGATCCCCGGGACTACCCGGGCGAGACCCAGTACTTC	CATSDPRDYPGETQYF
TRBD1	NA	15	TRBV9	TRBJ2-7	TGTGCCAGCAGCGGTGAGGACAGGCCATCCTACGAGCAGTACTTC	CASSGEDRPSYEQYF
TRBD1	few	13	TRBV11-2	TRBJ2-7	TGTGCCAGCAGCTTGGTGACAGGGGACGAGCAGTACTTC	CASSLVTGDEQYF
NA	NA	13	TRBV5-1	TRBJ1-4	TGCGCCAGCAGCGAACAGGGTAATGAAAAACTGTTTTTT	CASSEQGNEKLFF
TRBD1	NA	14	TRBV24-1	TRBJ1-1	TGTGCCACCAGAGACAGGGTTAAGAACACTGAAGCTTTCTTT	CATRDRVKNTEAFF
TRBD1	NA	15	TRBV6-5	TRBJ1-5	TGTGCCAGCAGTCCAGACAGGGTAAGCAATCAGCCCCAGCATTTT	CASSPDRVSNQPQHF
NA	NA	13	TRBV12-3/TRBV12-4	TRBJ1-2	TGTGCCAGCAGTCCGTCCCTTTTATATGGCTACACCTTC	CASSPSLLYGYTF
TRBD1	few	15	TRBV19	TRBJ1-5	TGTGCCAGTACCCAAGACAGGGGGTTCAATCAGCCCCAGCATTTT	CASTQDRGFNQPQHF
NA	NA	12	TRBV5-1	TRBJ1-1	TGCGCCAGCAGCCACGGACAGTCTGAAGCTTTCTTT	CASSHGQSEAFF
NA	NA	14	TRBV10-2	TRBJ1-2	TGCGCCAGCAGTCTGGACATCAACGGCTATGGCTACACCTTC	CASSLDINGYGYTF
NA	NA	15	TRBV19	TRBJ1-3	TGTGCCAGTAGATCGGGGAGGGTAGGAGGAAACACCATATATTTT	CASRSGRVGGNTIYF
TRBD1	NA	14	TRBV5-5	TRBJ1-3	TGTGCCAGCAGCCTGATGACAGGGACAGACACCATATATTTT	CASSLMTGTDTIYF
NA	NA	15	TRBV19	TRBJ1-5	TGTGCCAGTAGTATAGAGGGTCCTCGGGGTCAGCCCCAGCATTTT	CASSIEGPRGQPQHF
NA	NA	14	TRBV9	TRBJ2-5	TGTGCCAGCAGCGACCGACCTGGCGGGGAGACCCAGTACTTC	CASSDRPGGETQYF
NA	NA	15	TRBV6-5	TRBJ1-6	TGTGCCAGCAGCCCCACCAACAGCAATAATTCACCCCTCCACTTT	CASSPTNSNNSPLHF